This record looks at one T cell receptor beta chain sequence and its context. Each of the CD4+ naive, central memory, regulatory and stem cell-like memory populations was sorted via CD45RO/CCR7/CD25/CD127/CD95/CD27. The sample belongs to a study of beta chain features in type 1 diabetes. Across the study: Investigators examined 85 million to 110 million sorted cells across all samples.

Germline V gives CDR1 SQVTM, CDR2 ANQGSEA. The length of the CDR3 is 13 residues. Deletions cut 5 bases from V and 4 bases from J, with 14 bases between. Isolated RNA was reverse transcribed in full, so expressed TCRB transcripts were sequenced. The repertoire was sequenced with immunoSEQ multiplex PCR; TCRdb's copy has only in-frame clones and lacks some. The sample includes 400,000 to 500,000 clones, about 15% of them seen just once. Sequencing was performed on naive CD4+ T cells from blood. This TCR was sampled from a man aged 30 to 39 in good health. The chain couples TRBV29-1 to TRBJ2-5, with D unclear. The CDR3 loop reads CSVTQRAPETQYF. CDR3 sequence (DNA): TGCAGCGTTACACAACGGGCTCCAGAGACCCAGTACTTC.